This is a list of T cell receptor beta chains from one sample in a study of cytomegalovirus exposure and HLA in healthy donors. The table came from immunoSEQ multiplex PCR; TCRdb's copy has only in-frame clones and leaves some out. Of 200,000 or so clones in the sample, 76% are singletons; the top ten hold 0.55% to 0.75%. Source material: PBMCs. The source of these receptors is a young man in good health and CMV-seronegative. The CDR3 runs from the conserved cysteine through the conserved F or W. D genes are given only for firm matches. Part of the rows lack a size; the others show once, few, many or a class for expanded clones.

>TRBD1|TRBV2|-|TRBJ2-7
TGTGCCAGCAGTGGGACAGGGACCTACGAGCAGTACTTC
CASSGTGTYEQYF
>-|TRBV5-1|-|TRBJ1-5
TGCGCCAGCAGCTTGCGAGGTCTTCAGCCCCAGCATTTT
CASSLRGLQPQHF
>-|TRBV5-1|-|TRBJ1-2
TGCGCCAGCAGCTCCGGGACACACTATGGCTACACCTTC
CASSSGTHYGYTF
>TRBD2|TRBV30|-|TRBJ2-3
TGTGCCTGGAGTCTAGGACTAGCGGAGGGGGCAGATACGCAGTATTTT
CAWSLGLAEGADTQYF
>TRBD1|TRBV2|-|TRBJ1-1
TGTGCCAGCAGTGGGGGACAGGGTGGCACTGAAGCTTTCTTT
CASSGGQGGTEAFF
>-|TRBV6-1|-|TRBJ1-5
TGTGCCAGCAGTGAAAGGCCAGGGCGATACGGTCAGCCCCAGCATTTT
CASSERPGRYGQPQHF
>-|TRBV23-1|-|TRBJ2-7
TGCGCCAGCAGTCAATCGAAGCGGACGTACTCCTACGAGCAGTACTTC
CASSQSKRTYSYEQYF
>TRBD1|TRBV27|few|TRBJ1-2
TGTGCCAGCAGCTCCGGGACAGAGAGGGTCAACTATGGCTACACCTTC
CASSSGTERVNYGYTF
>-|TRBV15|few|TRBJ1-2
TGTGCCACCAGCAGAGATCGGGGAAGCTATGGCTACACCTTC
CATSRDRGSYGYTF
>-|TRBV11-2|-|TRBJ1-1
TGTGCCAGCAGCTGGACAGCGAACACTGAAGCTTTCTTT
CASSWTANTEAFF
>-|TRBV7-9|-|TRBJ2-1
TGTGCCAGCAGCTCCAGGGCCCAAGCACCCTACAATGAGCAGTTCTTC
CASSSRAQAPYNEQFF
>-|TRBV10-1|-|TRBJ2-1
TGCGCCAGCAGTGCCTTCTCCTACAATGAGCAGTTCTTC
CASSAFSYNEQFF
>-|TRBV28|-|TRBJ2-1
TGTGCCAGCAGTTTACCCGGGAGCATCAATGAGCAGTTCTTC
CASSLPGSINEQFF
>-|TRBV5-1|-|TRBJ2-7
TGCGCCAGCAGCCTGGGACCGCGGAGCTCCTACGAGCAGTACTTC
CASSLGPRSSYEQYF
>-|TRBV15|-|TRBJ1-2
TGTGCCACCAGCAGAGGAGGCGGCTATGGCTACACCTTC
CATSRGGGYGYTF
>-|TRBV5-6|-|TRBJ1-5
TGTGCCAGCAGCTTGGCGAGGGAGCCCTATTATAGCAATCAGCCCCAGCATTTT
CASSLAREPYYSNQPQHF
>-|TRBV28|-|TRBJ2-7
TGTGCCAGCAGTCTCCACTGGACTGACTACGAGCAGTACTTC
CASSLHWTDYEQYF
>TRBD1|TRBV28|-|TRBJ1-5
TGTGCCAGCAGTTTTCGGCAGGGGGATCAGCCCCAGCATTTT
CASSFRQGDQPQHF
>TRBD1|TRBV7-9|-|TRBJ1-2
TGTGCCAGCAGCCCCCAGGCACAGGGGCGCCGGGGCTACACCTTC
CASSPQAQGRRGYTF
>TRBD2|TRBV6-5|-|TRBJ2-1
TGTGCCAGCAGCCCGGGACTAGCGGGAGTGGGGCAGTTCTTC
CASSPGLAGVGQFF
>TRBD2|TRBV5-8|-|TRBJ2-5
TGTGCCAGCAGCTTAACTAGCGGGAGTGCGGAGACCCAGTACTTC
CASSLTSGSAETQYF
>TRBD2|TRBV11-3|-|TRBJ2-7
TGTGCCAGCAGCCTGGGACTAGCGGGAGGAGGAGAACAGTACTTC
CASSLGLAGGGEQYF
>TRBD2|TRBV14|-|TRBJ2-1
TGTGCCAGCAGCCAAGAGGGAACCGGACTAGCGGTAAGGAATGAGCAGTTCTTC
CASSQEGTGLAVRNEQFF
>TRBD2|TRBV7-8|-|TRBJ2-1
TGTGCCAGCAGCCCTGGGACTAGCGGGCCATCCTCCTACAATGAGCAGTTCTTC
CASSPGTSGPSSYNEQFF
>TRBD2|TRBV25-1|-|TRBJ2-3
TGTGCCAGCAGTGATGGGACTAGCGGGATTAGAGGGGATACGCAGTATTTT
CASSDGTSGIRGDTQYF
>TRBD2|TRBV9|-|TRBJ2-2
TGTGCCAGCAGCCCCCAGACTAGCGGAACCGGGGAGCTGTTTTTT
CASSPQTSGTGELFF
>-|TRBV5-1|-|TRBJ1-2
TGCGCCAGCAGCCTGGCTGGTTCCGGGTCGGGCTATGGCTACACCTTC
CASSLAGSGSGYGYTF
>TRBD2|TRBV9|few|TRBJ2-3
TGTGCCAGCAGCGTATGGGGGGGAGGTGATACGCAGTATTTT
CASSVWGGGDTQYF
>-|TRBV27|-|TRBJ1-2
TGTGCCAGCAGTTTCCGTATTCCGGGAGTAGAGGCCGGCTACACCTTC
CASSFRIPGVEAGYTF
>-|TRBV28|-|TRBJ2-7
TGTGCCAGCAGCCCGGGGTCCGGCGAGCAGTACTTC
CASSPGSGEQYF
>-|TRBV2|few|TRBJ2-3
TGTGCCAGCAGCGAACCGGCGGGCGGGTCAGGAGATACGCAGTATTTT
CASSEPAGGSGDTQYF
>TRBD2|TRBV4-1|-|TRBJ2-5
TGCGCCAGCAGCCAGAGTCTAGCGGGGACTCCAGAGACCCAGTACTTC
CASSQSLAGTPETQYF
>-|TRBV28|-|TRBJ1-1
TGTGCCAGCAGTTTAGAGGGGGTGAACACTGAAGCTTTCTTT
CASSLEGVNTEAFF
>TRBD1|TRBV5-1|-|TRBJ2-7
TGCGCCAGCAGCTTAGAAGGACAGGGGGCGACCTACGAGCAGTACTTC
CASSLEGQGATYEQYF
>-|TRBV9|-|TRBJ1-1
TGTGCCAGCAGCGTGGAAGTCGGGACAAACGAAGCTTTCTTT
CASSVEVGTNEAFF
>-|TRBV19|-|TRBJ2-7
TGTGCCAGTAGTCCCGAGACAGGCTACGAGCAGTACTTC
CASSPETGYEQYF
>-|TRBV9|-|TRBJ2-3
TGTGCCAGCAGCGCGGAGCGGAGCACAGATACGCAGTATTTT
CASSAERSTDTQYF
>TRBD2|TRBV5-1|-|TRBJ2-1
TGCGCCAGTGGGCCAGCGGGAGGGCCCCATGAGCAGTTCTTC
CASGPAGGPHEQFF
>-|TRBV10-3|-|TRBJ2-7
TGTGCCATCAGTGATCATAAGCGGACCGGGATAGGGGAGCAGTACTTC
CAISDHKRTGIGEQYF
>-|TRBV5-1|few|TRBJ1-1
TGCGCCAGCAGCTTGGCTGTGACAGTGAACACTGAAGCTTTCTTT
CASSLAVTVNTEAFF
>TRBD2|TRBV11-1|once|TRBJ2-1
TGTGCCAGCAGCTTAGGGACTAGCGGTGTGGGTGAGCAGTTCTTC
CASSLGTSGVGEQFF
>-|TRBV6-1|-|TRBJ2-5
TGTGCCAGCCGGGACGCAGGAGGGGCCCAGTACTTC
CASRDAGGAQYF
>-|TRBV11-2|-|TRBJ2-2
TGTGCCAGCAGCTTAGAACGGTCCACCGGGGAGCTGTTTTTT
CASSLERSTGELFF
>-|TRBV5-1|once|TRBJ1-5
TGCGCCAGCAGCTGGCGGGGTGGTCGGAATCAGCCCCAGCATTTT
CASSWRGGRNQPQHF
>-|TRBV7-2|few|TRBJ2-1
TGTGCCAGCAGCGGAGACAGGAGCTCCTACAATGAGCAGTTCTTC
CASSGDRSSYNEQFF
>TRBD2|TRBV30|few|TRBJ2-3
TGTGCCTCACTCCCGGGAGGGCCTTTTGTCACAGATACGCAGTATTTT
CASLPGGPFVTDTQYF
>-|TRBV5-4|few|TRBJ2-3
TGTGCCAGCAGCCCCGGGAGAATCACAGATACGCAGTATTTT
CASSPGRITDTQYF
>TRBD1|TRBV15|few|TRBJ2-3
TGTGCCACCAGCGAAACAGGGGGCAGCACAGATACGCAGTATTTT
CATSETGGSTDTQYF